The following is a TCR beta chain sequence with its context. Its specificity is not known. 13 Jbeta primers and 60 Vbeta primers were used for the PCR. Profiling relied on immunoSEQ multiplex PCR, and the TCRdb table lists in-frame clones only, not all of them. The table lists about 200,000 clones, over 65% of them singletons. CDR3 size: 17 residues. The germline gives CDR1 SGHRS, CDR2 YFSETQ. With V trimmed by 2 bases and J by 0 bases, 8 bases remained unmatched. The data were taken from a study of cytomegalovirus exposure and HLA in healthy donors. Study-level background: Earlier, some 180 million T cells were analyzed, and 117 million unique TCR beta sequences were found among them.

Study conclusions and caveats: It was confirmed in vitro that three of the CMV-associated chains were specific for CMV antigens.

The rearrangement uses TRBV5-1 and TRBJ1-1, with 9 bases lining up with TRBD1. This receptor was obtained from a woman younger than 45 in good health and CMV-seronegative. Sequenced sample: PBMCs. The CDR3 coding sequence is TGCGCCAGCAGCTTTGGCACAGGGGGCGGAATGAACACTGAAGCTTTCTTT. This gives the protein CASSFGTGGGMNTEAFF.